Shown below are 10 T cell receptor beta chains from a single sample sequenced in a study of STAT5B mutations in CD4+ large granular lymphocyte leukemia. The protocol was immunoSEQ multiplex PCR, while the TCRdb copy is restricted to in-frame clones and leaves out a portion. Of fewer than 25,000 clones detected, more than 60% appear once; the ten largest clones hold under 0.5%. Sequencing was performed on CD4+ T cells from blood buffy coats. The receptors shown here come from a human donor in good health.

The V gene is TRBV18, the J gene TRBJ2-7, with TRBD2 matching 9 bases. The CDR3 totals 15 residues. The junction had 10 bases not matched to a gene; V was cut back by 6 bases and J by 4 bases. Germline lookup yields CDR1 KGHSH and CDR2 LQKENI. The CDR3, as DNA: TGTGCCAGCTCTCCTGGACTAGCGATGCCTTACGAGCAGTACTTC. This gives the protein CASSPGLAMPYEQYF.

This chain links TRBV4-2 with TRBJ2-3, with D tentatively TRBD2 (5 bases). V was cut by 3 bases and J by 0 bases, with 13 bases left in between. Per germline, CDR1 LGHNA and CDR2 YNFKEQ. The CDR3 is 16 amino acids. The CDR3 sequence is CASSHQLEISTDTQYF. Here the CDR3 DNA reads TGTGCCAGCAGCCACCAACTAGAAATCAGCACAGATACGCAGTATTTT.

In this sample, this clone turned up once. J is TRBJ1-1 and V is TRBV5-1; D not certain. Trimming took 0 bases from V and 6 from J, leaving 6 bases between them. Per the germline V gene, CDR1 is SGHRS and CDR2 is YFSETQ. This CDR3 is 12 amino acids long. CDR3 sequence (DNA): TGCGCCAGCAGCTTGGAAGGCCCTGAAGCTTTCTTT. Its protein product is CASSLEGPEAFF.

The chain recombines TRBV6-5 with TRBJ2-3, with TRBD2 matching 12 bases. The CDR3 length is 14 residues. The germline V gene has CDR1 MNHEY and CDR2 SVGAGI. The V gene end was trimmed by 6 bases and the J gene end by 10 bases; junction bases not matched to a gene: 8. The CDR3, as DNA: TGTGCCAGCAGCAAGACGACTAGCGGGGGAGCGCAGTATTTT. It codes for CASSKTTSGGAQYF.

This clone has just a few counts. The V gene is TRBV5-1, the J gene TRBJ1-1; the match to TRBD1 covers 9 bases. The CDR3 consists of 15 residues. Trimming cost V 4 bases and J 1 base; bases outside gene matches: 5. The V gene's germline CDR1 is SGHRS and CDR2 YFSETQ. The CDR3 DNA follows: TGCGCCAGCAGCCAGACAGGGGGATGGAACACTGAAGCTTTCTTT. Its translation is CASSQTGGWNTEAFF.

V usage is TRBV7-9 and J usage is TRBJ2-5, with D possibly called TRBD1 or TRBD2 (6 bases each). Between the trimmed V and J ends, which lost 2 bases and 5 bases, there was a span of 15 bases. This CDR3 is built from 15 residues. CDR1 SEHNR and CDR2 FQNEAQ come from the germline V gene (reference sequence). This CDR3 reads CASSLLAEGGETQYF. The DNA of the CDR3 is TGTGCCAGCAGCTTACTGGCGGAGGGGGGTGAGACCCAGTACTTC.

The CDR3 DNA reads as TGTGCCAGCAGCCCATCTAGGACTACTCCTGACAGCAATCAGCCCCAGCATTTT. This codes for CASSPSRTTPDSNQPQHF. This chain uses TRBV6-4 with TRBJ1-5, with D unclear. CDR3 length equals 18 residues. V was cut by 6 bases and J by 1 base, with 22 bases left in between. CDR1 is MRHNA and CDR2 is SNTAGT in the germline V gene.

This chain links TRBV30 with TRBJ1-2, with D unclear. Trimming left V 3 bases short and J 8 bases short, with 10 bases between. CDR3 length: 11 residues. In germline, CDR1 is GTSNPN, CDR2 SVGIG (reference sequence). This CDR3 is CAWRDDRGYTF. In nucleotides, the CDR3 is TGTGCCTGGAGAGACGACCGGGGCTACACCTTC.

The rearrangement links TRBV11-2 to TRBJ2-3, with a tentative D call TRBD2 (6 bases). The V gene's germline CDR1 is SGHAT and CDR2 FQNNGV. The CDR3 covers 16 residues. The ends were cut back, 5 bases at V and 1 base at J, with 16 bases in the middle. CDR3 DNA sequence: TGTGCCAGCAGCCTGATTAAGCGGGCCCGCACAGATACGCAGTATTTT. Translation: CASSLIKRARTDTQYF.

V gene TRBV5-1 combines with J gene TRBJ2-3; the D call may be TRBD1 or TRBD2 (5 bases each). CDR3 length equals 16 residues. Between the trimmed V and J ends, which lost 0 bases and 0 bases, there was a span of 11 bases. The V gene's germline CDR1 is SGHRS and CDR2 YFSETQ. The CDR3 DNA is TGCGCCAGCAGCTTGGTGGGGGTTACAAGCACAGATACGCAGTATTTT. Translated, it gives CASSLVGVTSTDTQYF.